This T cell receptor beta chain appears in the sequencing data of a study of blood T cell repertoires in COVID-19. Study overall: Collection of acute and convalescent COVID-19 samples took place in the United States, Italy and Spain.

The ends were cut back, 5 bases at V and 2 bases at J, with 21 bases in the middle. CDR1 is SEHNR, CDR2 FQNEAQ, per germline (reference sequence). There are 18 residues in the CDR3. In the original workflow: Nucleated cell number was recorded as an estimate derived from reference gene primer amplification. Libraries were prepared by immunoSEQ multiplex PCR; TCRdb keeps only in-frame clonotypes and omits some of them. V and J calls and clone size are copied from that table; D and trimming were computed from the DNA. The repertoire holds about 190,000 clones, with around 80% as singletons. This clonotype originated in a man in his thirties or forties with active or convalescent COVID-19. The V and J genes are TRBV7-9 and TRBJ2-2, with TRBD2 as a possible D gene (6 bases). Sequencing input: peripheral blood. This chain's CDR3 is CASSPTPGREPNTGELFF. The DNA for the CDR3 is TGTGCCAGCAGCCCGACGCCGGGACGGGAGCCCAACACCGGGGAGCTGTTTTTT.